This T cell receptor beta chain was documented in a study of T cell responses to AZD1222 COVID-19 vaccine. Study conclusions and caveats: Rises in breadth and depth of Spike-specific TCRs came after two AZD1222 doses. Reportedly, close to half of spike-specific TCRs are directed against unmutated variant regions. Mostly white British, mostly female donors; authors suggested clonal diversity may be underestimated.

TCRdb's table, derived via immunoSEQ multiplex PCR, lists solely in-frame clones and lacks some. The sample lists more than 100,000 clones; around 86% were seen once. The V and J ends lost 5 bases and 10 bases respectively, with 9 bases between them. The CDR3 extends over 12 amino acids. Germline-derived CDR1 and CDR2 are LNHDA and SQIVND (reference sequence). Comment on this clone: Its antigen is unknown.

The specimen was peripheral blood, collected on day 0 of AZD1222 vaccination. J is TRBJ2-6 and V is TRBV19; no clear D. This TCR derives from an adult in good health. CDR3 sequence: CASSLPRNVLTF. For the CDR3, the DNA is TGTGCCAGTAGTCTCCCGCGGAACGTCCTGACTTTC.